This T cell receptor (beta chain) was observed in a study of cytomegalovirus exposure and HLA in healthy donors. About the research overall: The study placed approximately 81% of its 398 genotyped donors in the Caucasian-associated ancestry cluster. Regarding the study as a whole: In vitro checks showed that a few CMV-associated chains really do target CMV antigens.

A word on this clone: Its specificity is not known.

PCR was performed using 60 Vbeta and 13 Jbeta primers. Clones were read by immunoSEQ multiplex PCR, and TCRdb kept only the in-frame ones, dropping some. The profile shows 150,000 to 200,000 clones, 60% to 80% of them singletons. Germline assignment: CDR1 SGHNT and CDR2 YYREEE (reference sequence). J gave up 6 bases and V 3 bases, and 2 bases lay outside the gene matches. This CDR3 contains 15 residues. The clonotype was recovered from a man aged 35 to 55 in good health and CMV-seronegative. Sequenced material: PBMCs. The chain employs TRBV5-4 and TRBJ2-2; 13 bases fit TRBD2. CDR3 in DNA: TGTGCCAGCAGCTCGGGACTAGCGGGGCCCGGGGAGCTGTTTTTT. Amino acids: CASSSGLAGPGELFF.